This TCR beta chain was captured in a study of T-cell memory formation after mild COVID-19. For the study at large: Clusters were largely donor specific. General study findings and limits: Whether day 37 second-wave clones are SARS-CoV-2-specific was not confirmed. Shrinking CD4+ clones resided mostly in CM and EM, and CD8+ ones in EMRA.

Germline lookup yields CDR1 LGHNA and CDR2 YNFKEQ. The CDR3 sequence is 13 residues long. Trimming left V 1 base short and J 9 bases short, with 10 bases between. Comments on this clonotype: Its antigen remains unknown.

UMIs and sample barcodes were carried by the TCR alpha and TCR beta cDNA libraries that 5'RACE produced using constant-segment primers. TCRdb called the 5' RACE reads again in MiXCR, with one record for every CDR3 protein. Of fewer than 350,000 distinct CDR3 sequences in the sample, 15% were seen once. The J gene is TRBJ1-5, the V gene TRBV4-2; a possible D gene is TRBD1 (5 bases). The TCR sequence derives from a man between 18 and 35 years old who had mild COVID-19 (a few samples of this study predate the infection). Cell type and time point are not known. What was sequenced was PBMCs or a T cell subset sorted from them (not recorded which). The CDR3 loop is CASSQVYRGPQHF. In nucleotides, the CDR3 is TGTGCCAGCAGCCAAGTCTATAGGGGGCCCCAGCATTTT.